The 9 T cell receptor beta chains presented below share a single source sample, sequenced in a study of blood T cell repertoires in COVID-19 (TCRdb year 2020). Library preparation was by the immunoSEQ multiplex PCR assay. TCRdb re-hosts the immuneACCESS table, in-frame sequences only. Its copies lack some clones; in the studies checked, an unresolved V gene accounts for under half of them, and the cause for the rest is not known. In all, the sample holds 250,000 or so clones, and around 90% of those were seen once. Around 5.1% of the sample rests with the top ten. Input material: peripheral blood. Receptor source: a woman aged 60-70 years with COVID-19, enrolled during active disease.

The chain couples TRBV21-1 to TRBJ2-1; the table's D call, TRBD2, was not checked against the DNA. TRBV21-1 is a documented pseudogene. The CDR3 extends over 13 amino acids. The CDR3 loop reads CASSKVVAGPPVF. The CDR3 DNA sequence: TGTGCCAGCAGCAAAGTGGTAGCGGGACCTCCGGTCTTC.

This rearrangement joins TRBV28 to TRBJ2-7; TRBD1 aligns across 9 bases. CDR1 MDHEN and CDR2 SYDVKM come from the germline V gene. The CDR3 loop spans 16 amino acids. V dropped 3 bases and J dropped 3; count of bases not matched to a gene: 9. The CDR3 protein is CASSLGGTGTIYEQYF. CDR3 sequence (DNA): TGTGCCAGCAGTTTGGGCGGGACAGGGACGATCTACGAGCAGTACTTC.

The chain recombines TRBV18 with TRBJ1-1; 7 positions agree with TRBD1. CDR3 length: 14 residues. The V gene's germline CDR1 is KGHSH and CDR2 LQKENI. V lost 2 bases and J lost 6; bases outside the gene matches: 6. The CDR3 sequence is CASSPSTGEAEAFF. The CDR3 nucleotides are TGTGCCAGCTCACCATCAACAGGGGAGGCTGAAGCTTTCTTT.

This chain uses TRBV3-1 (or the pseudogene TRBV3-2) with TRBJ2-7; a weak D match, TRBD1 (6 bases). The CDR3 is 15 residues long. CDR1 is LGHDT and CDR2 is YNNKEL in the germline V gene (reference sequence). V lost 1 base to trimming and J lost 6 bases, with 16 bases between them. As DNA, the CDR3 is TGTGCCAGCAGCCAAGTAGTCAGGGGTCCTCTCGAGCAGTACTTC. Protein product: CASSQVVRGPLEQYF.

This clone has just a few counts. The rearrangement links TRBV9 to TRBJ2-1, with 9 bases lining up with TRBD1. Germline V gives CDR1 SGDLS, CDR2 YYNGEE. The CDR3 spans 16 residues. V was clipped by 3 bases and J by 9 bases; unmatched bases: 13. The DNA of the CDR3 is TGTGCCAGCAGCGCCACCACAGGGGGCATAGACACTGAGCAGTTCTTC. Translated: CASSATTGGIDTEQFF.

The chain has TRBV6-5 and TRBJ1-6, with D uncertain. V gave up 6 bases and J gave up 3 bases, with 3 bases separating them. The CDR3 sequence is 12 residues long. Germline assignment: CDR1 MNHEY and CDR2 SVGAGI. The CDR3 nucleotides read TGTGCCAGCAGCAACTATAATTCACCCCTCCACTTT. Translating gives CASSNYNSPLHF.

This clone was seen just once. The gene calls are TRBV29-1 and TRBJ1-2, with 7 bases that match TRBD1. Trimming removed 6 bases from V and 4 bases from J; junction bases left unmatched: 8. There are 13 residues in the CDR3. The germline CDR1 and CDR2 sequences are SQVTM and ANQGSEA. CDR3: CSVVQGPTYGYTF. CDR3 nucleotides: TGCAGCGTGGTACAGGGGCCTACCTATGGCTACACCTTC. The full variable domain, with the rest looked up from reference TRBV29-1 and TRBJ1-2, is SAVISQKPSRDICQRGTSLTIQCQVDSQVTMMFWYRQQPGQSLTLIATANQGSEATYESGFVIDKFPISRPNLTFSTLTVSNMSPEDSSIYLCSVVQGPTYGYTFGSGTRLTVV.

The rearrangement joins TRBV20-1 to TRBJ1-1; D gene ambiguous. The V gene lost 3 bases and the J gene lost 3 bases, with 5 bases spanning the gap. This CDR3 is built from 11 residues. In germline, CDR1 is DFQATT, CDR2 SNEGSKA (reference sequence). The CDR3 protein is CSASPYTEAFF. CDR3 DNA sequence: TGCAGTGCTAGCCCTTACACTGAAGCTTTCTTT.

This chain links TRBV5-6 with TRBJ2-3; 7 bases map to TRBD2. Germline V gene sequence: CDR1 SGHDT, CDR2 YYEEEE. Trimming took 0 bases from V and 1 from J; bases not matched to a gene: 2. CDR3 length: 15 amino acids. For the CDR3, the DNA is TGTGCCAGCAGCTTGGGCCGGGGGGGCACAGATACGCAGTATTTT. Protein sequence: CASSLGRGGTDTQYF. Supplemented by reference TRBV5-6 and TRBJ2-3, the full variable domain reads DAGVTQSPTHLIKTRGQQVTLRCSPKSGHDTVSWYQQALGQGPQFIFQYYEEEERQRGNFPDRFSGHQFPNYSSELNVNALLLGDSALYLCASSLGRGGTDTQYFGPGTRLTVL.